This TCR beta chain was obtained from a study of blood T cell repertoires in COVID-19. The CDR3 has 14 residues. Germline lookup yields CDR1 SGHTA and CDR2 FQGNSA. Trimming pared 3 bases from V and 5 bases from J, leaving 10 bases between. Clones were sequenced by immunoSEQ multiplex PCR, and TCRdb holds only the in-frame ones, with some missing. The profile shows 310,000 or so clones, roughly 86% of them singletons. In Cohort 3, a recovered donor had either two negative PCRs, clearance, or symptom resolution. The sequence was collected from a woman aged 18 to 35 who had recovered from COVID-19. The genes are TRBV7-2 and TRBJ2-2, with a tentative D call TRBD2 (5 bases). Sequencing used PBMCs or T cells enriched from blood (not recorded which). The CDR3 loop is CASSFNRGTGELFF. The DNA of the CDR3 is TGTGCCAGCAGCTTTAACAGAGGGACCGGGGAGCTGTTTTTT. Based on the CDR3 plus reference TRBV7-2 and TRBJ2-2, the full variable domain is GAGVSQSPSNKVTEKGKDVELRCDPISGHTALYWYRQSLGQGLEFLIYFQGNSAPDKSGLPSDRFSAERTGGSVSTLTIQRTQQEDSAVYLCASSFNRGTGELFFGEGSRLTVL.